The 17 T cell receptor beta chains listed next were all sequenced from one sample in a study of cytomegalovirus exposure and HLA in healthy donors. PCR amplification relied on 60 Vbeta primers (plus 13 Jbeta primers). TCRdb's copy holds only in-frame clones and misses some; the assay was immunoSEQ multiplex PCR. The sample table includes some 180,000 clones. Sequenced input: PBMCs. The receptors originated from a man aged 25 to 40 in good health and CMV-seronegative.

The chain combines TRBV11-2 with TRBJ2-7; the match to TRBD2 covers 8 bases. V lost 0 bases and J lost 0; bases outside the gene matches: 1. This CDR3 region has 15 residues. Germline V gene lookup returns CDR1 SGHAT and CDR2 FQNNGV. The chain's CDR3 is CASSLELADSYEQYF. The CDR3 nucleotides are TGTGCCAGCAGCTTAGAACTAGCGGACTCCTACGAGCAGTACTTC.

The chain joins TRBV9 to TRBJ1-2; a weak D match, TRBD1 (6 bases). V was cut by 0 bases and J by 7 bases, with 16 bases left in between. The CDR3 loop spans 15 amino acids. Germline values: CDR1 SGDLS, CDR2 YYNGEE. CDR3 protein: CASSVDQGSAGGYTF. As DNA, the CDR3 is TGTGCCAGCAGCGTAGATCAGGGGTCGGCGGGTGGCTACACCTTC.

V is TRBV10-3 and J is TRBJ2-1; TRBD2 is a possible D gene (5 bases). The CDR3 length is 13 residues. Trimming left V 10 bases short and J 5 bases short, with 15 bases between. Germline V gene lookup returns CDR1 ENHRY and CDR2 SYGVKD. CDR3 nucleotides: TGTGCCACCGTGGACGGGGTCGACAATGAGCAGTTCTTC. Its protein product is CATVDGVDNEQFF.

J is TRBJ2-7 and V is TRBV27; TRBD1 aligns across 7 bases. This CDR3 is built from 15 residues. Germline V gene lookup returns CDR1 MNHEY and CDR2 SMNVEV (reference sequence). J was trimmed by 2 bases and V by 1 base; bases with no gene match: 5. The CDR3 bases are TGTGCCAGCAGTTTATTCGTGACAGGGCCCTACGAGCAGTACTTC. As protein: CASSLFVTGPYEQYF.

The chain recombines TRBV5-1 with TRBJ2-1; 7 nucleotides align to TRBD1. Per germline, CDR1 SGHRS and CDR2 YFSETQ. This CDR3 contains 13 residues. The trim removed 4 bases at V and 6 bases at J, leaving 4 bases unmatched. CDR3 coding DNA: TGCGCCAGCAGCCTCGCAGGGGGCAATGAGCAGTTCTTC. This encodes CASSLAGGNEQFF.

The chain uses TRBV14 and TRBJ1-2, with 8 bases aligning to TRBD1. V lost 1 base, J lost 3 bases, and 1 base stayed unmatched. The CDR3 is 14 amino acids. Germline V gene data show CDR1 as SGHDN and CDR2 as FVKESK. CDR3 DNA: TGTGCCAGCAGCCAAGGCAGGGGGCACTATGGCTACACCTTC. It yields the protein CASSQGRGHYGYTF.

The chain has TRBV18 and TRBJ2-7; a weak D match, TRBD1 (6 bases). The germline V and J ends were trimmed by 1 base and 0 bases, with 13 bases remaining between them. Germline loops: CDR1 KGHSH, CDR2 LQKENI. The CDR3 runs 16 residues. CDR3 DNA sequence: TGTGCCAGCTCACCACAGCAGGGGCGGTACTCCTACGAGCAGTACTTC. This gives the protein CASSPQQGRYSYEQYF.

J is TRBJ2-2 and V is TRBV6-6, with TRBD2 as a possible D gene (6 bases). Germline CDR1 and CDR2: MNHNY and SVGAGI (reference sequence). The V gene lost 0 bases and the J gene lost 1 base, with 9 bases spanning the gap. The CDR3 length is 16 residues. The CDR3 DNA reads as TGTGCCAGCAGTTACTCGGACTACTTGAACACCGGGGAGCTGTTTTTT. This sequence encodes CASSYSDYLNTGELFF.

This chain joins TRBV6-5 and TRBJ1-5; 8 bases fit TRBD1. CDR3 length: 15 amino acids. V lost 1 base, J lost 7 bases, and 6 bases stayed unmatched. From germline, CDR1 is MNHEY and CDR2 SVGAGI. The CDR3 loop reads CASSYYAGGGQPQHF. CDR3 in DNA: TGTGCCAGCAGTTACTACGCAGGGGGCGGACAGCCCCAGCATTTT.

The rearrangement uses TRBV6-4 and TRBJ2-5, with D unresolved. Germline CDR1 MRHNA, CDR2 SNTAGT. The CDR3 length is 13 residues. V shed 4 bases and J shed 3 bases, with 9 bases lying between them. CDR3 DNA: TGTGCCAGCAGTGCTGCCCCGGAAGAGACCCAGTACTTC. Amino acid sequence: CASSAAPEETQYF.

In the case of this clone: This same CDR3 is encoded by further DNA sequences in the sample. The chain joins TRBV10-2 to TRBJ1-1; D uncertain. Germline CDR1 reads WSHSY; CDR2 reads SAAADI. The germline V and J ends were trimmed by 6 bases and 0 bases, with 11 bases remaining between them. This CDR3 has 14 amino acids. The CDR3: CASSEPGMNTEAFF. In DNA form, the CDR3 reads TGCGCCAGCAGCGAACCGGGGATGAACACTGAAGCTTTCTTT.

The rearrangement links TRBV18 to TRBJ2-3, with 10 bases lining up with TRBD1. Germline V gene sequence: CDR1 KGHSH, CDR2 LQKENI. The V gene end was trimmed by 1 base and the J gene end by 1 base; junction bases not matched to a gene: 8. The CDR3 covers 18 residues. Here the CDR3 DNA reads TGTGCCAGCTCACCACGAAGAACCGGGACAGGGGGCACAGATACGCAGTATTTT. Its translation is CASSPRRTGTGGTDTQYF.

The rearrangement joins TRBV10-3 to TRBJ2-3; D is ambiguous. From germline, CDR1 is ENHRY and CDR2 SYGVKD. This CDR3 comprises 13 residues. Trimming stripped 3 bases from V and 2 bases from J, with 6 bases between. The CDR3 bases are TGTGCCATCAGTGAACTCAACACAGATACGCAGTATTTT. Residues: CAISELNTDTQYF.

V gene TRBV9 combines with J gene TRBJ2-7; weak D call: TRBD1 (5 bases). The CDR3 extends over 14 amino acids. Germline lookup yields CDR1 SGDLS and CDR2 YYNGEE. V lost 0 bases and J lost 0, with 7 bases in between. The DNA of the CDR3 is TGTGCCAGCAGCGTAGGCAGGGACTCCTACGAGCAGTACTTC. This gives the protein CASSVGRDSYEQYF.

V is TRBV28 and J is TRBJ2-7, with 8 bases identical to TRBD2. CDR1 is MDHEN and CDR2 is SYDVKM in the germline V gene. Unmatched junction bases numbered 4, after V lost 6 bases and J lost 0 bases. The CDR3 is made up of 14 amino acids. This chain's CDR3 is CASRVAGNSYEQYF. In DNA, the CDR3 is TGTGCCAGCAGGGTAGCGGGGAACTCCTACGAGCAGTACTTC.

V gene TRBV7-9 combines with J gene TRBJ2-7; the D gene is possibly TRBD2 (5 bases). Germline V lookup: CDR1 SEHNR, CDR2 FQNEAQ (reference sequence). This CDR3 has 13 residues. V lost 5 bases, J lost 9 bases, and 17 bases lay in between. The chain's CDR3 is CASSPRDLGGQYF. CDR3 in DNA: TGTGCCAGCAGCCCGCGTGATCTCGGAGGGCAGTACTTC.

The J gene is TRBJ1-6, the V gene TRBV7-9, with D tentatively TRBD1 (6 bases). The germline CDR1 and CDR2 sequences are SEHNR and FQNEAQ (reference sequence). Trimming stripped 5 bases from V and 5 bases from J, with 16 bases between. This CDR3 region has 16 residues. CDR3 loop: CASSGRFQGNNSPLHF. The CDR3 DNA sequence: TGTGCCAGCAGCGGTCGATTTCAGGGGAATAATTCACCCCTCCACTTT.